This T cell receptor beta chain was sequenced for a study of cytomegalovirus exposure and HLA in healthy donors. The ends were cut back, 5 bases at V and 8 bases at J, with 15 bases in the middle. The CDR3 is 13 residues long. Germline CDR1 SGHTA, CDR2 FQGNSA. Sequencing was performed with immunoSEQ multiplex PCR; in TCRdb, only in-frame clones are kept and a portion is missing. This sample has 150,000 to 200,000 clones, with 85% found just once. The sequenced sample was PBMCs. The sequence derives from a man aged 25 to 40 in good health and CMV-seropositive. V is TRBV7-2 and J is TRBJ1-2; possibly TRBD1 for D (5 bases). CDR3 amino acids: CASSATGGGGYTF. CDR3 coding DNA: TGTGCCAGCAGCGCCACCGGGGGTGGAGGCTACACCTTC.